This T cell receptor (beta chain) was profiled in a study of CD8+ T cells in alopecia areata. Study in general: After 6 to 18 months of tofacitinib, follow-up continued 6 months off drug.

As the sequencing template, cDNA was produced by extracting RNA and reverse transcribing it. TCRdb keeps only in-frame clones here, not all; method: immunoSEQ multiplex PCR. The data hold 130,000 to 150,000 clones, with approximately 50% observed a single time. The CDR3 is made up of 11 amino acids. Trimming removed 2 bases from V and 5 bases from J, with 5 bases in between. Germline V gene lookup returns CDR1 SGHRS and CDR2 YFSETQ. The sample consisted of CD4+ T cells sorted from blood, taken at week 0. The V and J genes are TRBV5-1 and TRBJ2-7; D gene unclear. This TCR was recovered from a human donor with alopecia areata. The CDR3 region has the DNA TGCGCCAGCAGCTTCCACGACGAGCAGTACTTC. As protein: CASSFHDEQYF.